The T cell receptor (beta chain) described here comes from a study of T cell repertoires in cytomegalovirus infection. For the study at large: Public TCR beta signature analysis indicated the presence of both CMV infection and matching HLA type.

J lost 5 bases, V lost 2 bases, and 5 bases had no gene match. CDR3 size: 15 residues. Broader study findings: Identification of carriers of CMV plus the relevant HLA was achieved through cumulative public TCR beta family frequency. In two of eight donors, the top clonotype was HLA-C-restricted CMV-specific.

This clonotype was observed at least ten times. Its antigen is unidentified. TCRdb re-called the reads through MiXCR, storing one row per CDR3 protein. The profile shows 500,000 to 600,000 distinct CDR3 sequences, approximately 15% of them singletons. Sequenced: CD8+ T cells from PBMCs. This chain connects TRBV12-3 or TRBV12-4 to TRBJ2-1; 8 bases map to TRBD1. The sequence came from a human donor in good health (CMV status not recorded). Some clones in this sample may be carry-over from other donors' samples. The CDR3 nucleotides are TGTGCCAGCAGTTTAAGACAGGGGCGCAACAATGAGCAGTTCTTC. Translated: CASSLRQGRNNEQFF.